This entry lists 13 T cell receptor beta chains sequenced from one sample in a study of CD8 T cells in ankylosing spondylitis. TCRdb reprocessed the 5' RACE reads via MiXCR and lists one record per CDR3 protein. The data show roughly 40,000 distinct CDR3 sequences, 3.5% to 4% seen once. The sequenced sample was blood, either unsorted or a sorted T cell fraction (not recorded which). Receptors originate from a female donor with ankylosing spondylitis or in good health (not recorded which).

This clonotype showed up just a few times. V gene TRBV9 combines with J gene TRBJ2-3; no clear D gene. This CDR3 region has 13 residues. V was cut by 2 bases and J by 4 bases, with 8 bases left in between. Germline CDR1 and CDR2: SGDLS and YYNGEE. CDR3 sequence: CASSVSAPDTQYF. The CDR3 nucleotides read TGTGCCAGCAGCGTCAGCGCCCCAGATACGCAGTATTTT.

This clonotype was observed at least ten times. The V and J genes are TRBV9 and TRBJ2-7, with unresolved D. The CDR3 covers 12 residues. The ends were cut back, 5 bases at V and 5 bases at J, with 11 bases in the middle. Per germline, CDR1 SGDLS and CDR2 YYNGEE. The CDR3 reads CASSAQWDEQYF. Written as DNA, the CDR3 is TGTGCCAGCAGTGCCCAGTGGGACGAGCAGTACTTC.

This clonotype was found many times. The genes are TRBV9 and TRBJ2-5; TRBD2 agrees at 9 bases. The CDR3 is 15 amino acids. Unmatched junction bases numbered 6, after V lost 3 bases and J lost 3 bases. From germline, CDR1 is SGDLS and CDR2 YYNGEE. CDR3 sequence (DNA): TGTGCCAGCAGCGGAAAGACTAGCGGAAAAGAGACCCAGTACTTC. It translates to CASSGKTSGKETQYF.

This clonotype was recorded at least ten times. This chain uses TRBV9 with TRBJ2-5; 10 bases are a match to TRBD2. In germline, CDR1 is SGDLS, CDR2 YYNGEE. Trimming took 4 bases from V and 2 from J; bases not matched to a gene: 8. The CDR3 is 16 residues long. The CDR3 nucleotides read TGTGCCAGCAGCAAAACCTGGACTAGCGGTCAAGAGACCCAGTACTTC. It specifies CASSKTWTSGQETQYF.

This clonotype appeared many times. The chain carries TRBV9 and TRBJ1-2, with TRBD1 identical over 10 bases. The CDR3 covers 14 residues. V dropped 4 bases and J dropped 11; count of bases not matched to a gene: 11. Germline loops: CDR1 SGDLS, CDR2 YYNGEE. The chain's CDR3 is CASSQVTGTGEYTF. The CDR3 DNA reads TGTGCCAGCAGCCAGGTGACGGGGACAGGGGAGTACACCTTC.

There are many counts of this clonotype. The chain employs TRBV9 and TRBJ2-3; 9 bases line up with TRBD1. The CDR3 has 15 residues. V dropped 0 bases and J dropped 1; count of bases not matched to a gene: 0. CDR1 is SGDLS, CDR2 YYNGEE, per germline. The CDR3 is CASSVGQGGTDTQYF. DNA for the CDR3: TGTGCCAGCAGCGTAGGACAGGGGGGCACAGATACGCAGTATTTT.

In this sample, this clonotype turned up many times. The chain links TRBV9 to TRBJ2-3; 11 nucleotides line up with TRBD1. The CDR3 is made up of 16 amino acids. CDR1 and CDR2 (germline): SGDLS, YYNGEE. V shed 0 bases and J 3 bases; nucleotides not matched to a gene: 3. The CDR3 here is CASSVVGQGVTDTQYF. The CDR3 nucleotides are TGTGCCAGCAGCGTAGTGGGACAGGGGGTGACAGATACGCAGTATTTT. Using reference TRBV9 and TRBJ2-3 for the parts outside the CDR3, the full variable domain is DSGVTQTPKHLITATGQRVTLRCSPRSGDLSVYWYQQSLDQGLQFLIQYYNGEERAKGNILERFSAQQFPDLHSELNLSSLELGDSALYFCASSVVGQGVTDTQYFGPGTRLTVL.

This clonotype was observed at least ten times. In DNA form, the CDR3 reads TGTGCCAGCAGCGTAGCTGCCGGGGGGGTCTACGAGCAGTACTTC. Translation gives CASSVAAGGVYEQYF. The chain links TRBV9 to TRBJ2-7; 8 nucleotides match TRBD2. The trim removed 0 bases at V and 3 bases at J, leaving 5 bases unmatched. Germline V CDR1 and CDR2: SGDLS, YYNGEE. The CDR3 is 15 amino acids.

In its sample, this clonotype was seen many times. V usage is TRBV9 and J usage is TRBJ2-3; TRBD1 or TRBD2 may be the D gene (5 bases each). Trimming removed 4 bases at V and 7 bases at J, with 16 bases between. The germline gives CDR1 SGDLS, CDR2 YYNGEE. This CDR3 comprises 14 residues. The CDR3 here is CASSPQGVLHTQYF. In DNA form, the CDR3 reads TGTGCCAGCAGCCCCCAGGGAGTCCTACATACGCAGTATTTT.

This clonotype showed up many times. The chain links TRBV9 to TRBJ2-7, with TRBD1 identical over 8 bases. Germline V gene data show CDR1 as SGDLS and CDR2 as YYNGEE. The trim removed 2 bases at V and 5 bases at J, leaving 6 bases unmatched. This CDR3 is 14 amino acids long. The DNA for the CDR3 is TGTGCCAGCAGCGTTGGGCAGGGGGCGAACGAGCAGTACTTC. Its translation is CASSVGQGANEQYF.

The sample holds many counts of this clonotype. The chain joins TRBV9 to TRBJ2-7, with no clear D. The V end lost 0 bases, the J end lost 1 base, and 11 bases lay between the germline ends. The CDR3 has 15 residues. Germline V gene sequence: CDR1 SGDLS, CDR2 YYNGEE. The CDR3 region is CASSVGPGESYEQYF. CDR3 in DNA: TGTGCCAGCAGCGTAGGACCTGGGGAATCCTACGAGCAGTACTTC.

The table lists this clonotype with many counts. This chain connects TRBV9 to TRBJ2-3, with D unclear. The V end lost 0 bases, the J end lost 4 bases, and 9 bases lay between the germline ends. Per germline, CDR1 SGDLS and CDR2 YYNGEE. This CDR3 is built from 14 residues. The CDR3: CASSVASTPDTQYF. The CDR3 DNA reads TGTGCCAGCAGCGTAGCGAGCACCCCAGATACGCAGTATTTT.

Many counts were recorded for this clonotype. The chain employs TRBV9 and TRBJ1-4, with D possibly matching TRBD1 (5 bases). V was clipped by 4 bases and J by 8 bases, with 30 bases between them. CDR1 and CDR2 (germline): SGDLS, YYNGEE. This CDR3 has 19 residues. The CDR3 region has the DNA TGTGCCAGCAGCCCCAGAGGTTCCCAGGGACCGCCTCTGGAGGAAAAACTGTTTTTT. This gives the protein CASSPRGSQGPPLEEKLFF.